The T cell receptor beta chain described here comes from a study of blood T cell repertoires in COVID-19. Background on the study: The study drew acute and convalescent COVID-19 samples from the United States, Italy and Spain. T cells, B-cell-depleted T cells, or PBMCs supplied cDNA or gDNA.

As handled by the study authors: Scientists estimated how many nucleated cells there were by amplifying reference gene primers. The assay was immunoSEQ multiplex PCR, and TCRdb's table has in-frame clones only and misses some. The V and J calls and clone size are taken from that table; D and trimming were inferred from the DNA. The table records about 190,000 clones, 75% to 80% of them present only once. Trimming cost V 4 bases and J 2 bases, with 7 bases left between them. There are 13 residues in the CDR3. Germline assignment: CDR1 LNHDA and CDR2 SQIVND (reference sequence). The TCR comes from a woman aged 70-85 years with acute or convalescent COVID-19. V usage is TRBV19 and J usage is TRBJ2-3; D not certain. The source material was peripheral blood. The CDR3 sequence is CASSTLNTDTQYF. In nucleotides, the CDR3 is TGTGCCAGTAGTACCCTTAACACAGATACGCAGTATTTT.